These 8 T cell receptor beta chains were sequenced from one sample in a study of CD8+CD57+ T cells in acquired aplastic anemia (dated by TCRdb to 2016 to 2019). The patients picked for sequencing were ones in whom flow cytometry had shown an expansion of CD8+CD57+ cells. Sequencing used an Illumina HiSeq 2000. Genomic DNA served as template for TCR beta VDJ combination and CDR3 sequence profiling. TCRdb applied fastp at Q25 and MiXCR to the public reads, then kept only in-frame beta chains. Rows merge per CDR3 protein into single entries with the most common DNA and genes. In this sample the table shows 400,000 to 600,000 distinct CDR3 sequences, around 32% of which occur a single time. Of the sample, less than 1% is held by the ten largest clones. Sequencing was performed on sorted CD4+, CD8+, or CD8+CD57+ T cells (not recorded which) from PBMCs. The receptors shown here come from a human donor with aplastic anemia.

This chain links TRBV20-1 with TRBJ1-2, with 9 bases identical to TRBD1. V lost 5 bases and J lost 6; bases outside the gene matches: 13. CDR3 length equals 15 residues. Per germline, CDR1 DFQATT and CDR2 SNEGSKA (reference sequence). For the CDR3, the DNA is TGCAGTGCTGCGGCCGCACAGGGGGCAGGGGATGGCTACACCTTC. It translates to CSAAAAQGAGDGYTF.

The chain is built from TRBV25-1 and TRBJ2-6, with D tentatively TRBD1 (6 bases). In germline, CDR1 is MGHDK, CDR2 SYGVNS. This CDR3 has 16 amino acids. Between the trimmed V and J ends, which lost 4 bases and 1 base, there was a span of 11 bases. CDR3 residues: CASSVHRVSGANVLTF. The CDR3 DNA follows: TGTGCCAGCAGTGTCCACAGGGTATCTGGGGCCAACGTCCTGACTTTC.

This clonotype was picked up a small number of times. The CDR3 DNA reads as TGTGCCAGCAGTTCTCAGCTGGGACACACAGGGGGAGCCCTCCACTTT. Its protein product is CASSSQLGHTGGALHF. This sequence joins TRBV27 and TRBJ1-6; TRBD1 matches 8 bases. The CDR3 sequence is 16 residues long. Germline-derived CDR1 and CDR2 are MNHEY and SMNVEV (reference sequence). Unmatched junction bases numbered 16, after V lost 4 bases and J lost 14 bases.

V usage is TRBV5-1 and J usage is TRBJ1-1; D may be TRBD1 (6 bases). Germline values: CDR1 SGHRS, CDR2 YFSETQ. This CDR3 has 15 amino acids. V lost 4 bases and J lost 1, with 14 bases in between. CDR3 nucleotide sequence: TGCGCCAGCAGCCCCAGGGGTTGGGCGAACACTGAAGCTTTCTTT. Residues: CASSPRGWANTEAFF.

This clonotype has more than one count but fewer than ten. The chain carries TRBV6-1 and TRBJ1-6; D perhaps matches TRBD1 (5 bases). Deletions cut 4 bases from V and 7 bases from J, with 11 bases between. This CDR3 comprises 14 residues. Germline CDR1 is MNHNS and CDR2 is SASEGT. DNA of the CDR3: TGTGCCAGCAGTGCTGACAGACTAAATTCACCCCTCCACTTT. It yields the protein CASSADRLNSPLHF.

This clonotype was counted only a few times. The V gene is TRBV6-2 or TRBV6-3, the J gene TRBJ1-4, with TRBD1 matching over 7 bases. CDR1 is MNHEY and CDR2 is SVGEGT in the germline V gene. With V trimmed by 1 base and J by 8 bases, 7 bases remained unmatched. There are 15 residues in the CDR3. As DNA, the CDR3 is TGTGCCAGCAGTTACTTCGACAGGGACGAGGAAAAACTGTTTTTT. Protein: CASSYFDRDEEKLFF.

This clonotype appeared many times. The chain couples TRBV7-2 to TRBJ1-6; D ambiguous. Trimming stripped 1 base from V and 7 bases from J, with 11 bases between. Germline CDR1 reads SGHTA; CDR2 reads FQGNSA. This CDR3 is built from 15 residues. CDR3 DNA sequence: TGTGCCAGCAGCTTAGAGGCCGTTCAAAATTCACCCCTCCACTTT. Translating it yields CASSLEAVQNSPLHF.

This clonotype was picked up a small number of times. The chain employs TRBV7-6 and TRBJ2-1; TRBD2 matches 12 bases. This CDR3 contains 18 residues. Per germline, CDR1 SGHVS and CDR2 FNYEAQ. The V and J ends lost 5 bases and 0 bases, in that order; junction bases with no gene match: 8. CDR3 amino acids: CASSLGLAGKSSYNEQFF. DNA for the CDR3: TGTGCCAGCAGCCTGGGACTAGCGGGCAAAAGCTCCTACAATGAGCAGTTCTTC.